The rows below give T cell receptor beta chains drawn from one sample of a study of regulatory T cells in long-lasting Graves disease. TCRdb re-derived calls from the multiplex PCR reads in MiXCR, one entry per CDR3 protein. The sample carries fewer than 650,000 distinct CDR3 sequences, about 16% recorded once. These data also formed part of another study, on T cells in Graves' hyperthyroidism and ophthalmopathy.

Here the sequenced sample was peripheral blood mononuclear cells (PBMCs), taken at new diagnosis, from a patient treated with antithyroid drugs. The receptors here all came from a man between 18 and 29 years old with Graves disease. Each CDR3 is given with its conserved first and last residue. The D gene is left open where the match is weak. Rows give clone size only sometimes, using once, few, many, or a class for an expanded clone.

d_gene: -
j_gene: TRBJ2-2
abundance: -
v_gene: TRBV19
CDR3nt: TGTGCCAGTAGTATTACCCTCTCCCGGGAGCTGTTTTTT
CDR3aa: CASSITLSRELFF

d_gene: TRBD2
j_gene: TRBJ2-1
abundance: many
v_gene: TRBV6-2/TRBV6-3
CDR3nt: TGTGCCAGCAGTTACTTGGGCGGGAGTTACGACAATGAGCAGTTCTTC
CDR3aa: CASSYLGGSYDNEQFF

d_gene: TRBD2
j_gene: TRBJ2-3
abundance: few
v_gene: TRBV6-1
CDR3nt: TGTGCCAGCAGCGGGACTAGCGGGAGGTTCGATACGCAGTATTTT
CDR3aa: CASSGTSGRFDTQYF

d_gene: -
j_gene: TRBJ1-2
abundance: many
v_gene: TRBV7-3
CDR3nt: TGTGCCAGCAGCTTCCCCTATGGCTACACCTTC
CDR3aa: CASSFPYGYTF

d_gene: TRBD1
j_gene: TRBJ1-5
abundance: -
v_gene: TRBV30
CDR3nt: TGTGCCTGGAGTATTGGGACAGGGATCCAGCCCCAGCATTTT
CDR3aa: CAWSIGTGIQPQHF

d_gene: -
j_gene: TRBJ2-6
abundance: many
v_gene: TRBV7-9
CDR3nt: TGTGCCAGCAGCCCGAGATCTGGGGCCAACGTCCTGACTTTC
CDR3aa: CASSPRSGANVLTF

d_gene: -
j_gene: TRBJ2-2
abundance: few
v_gene: TRBV3-1
CDR3nt: TGTGCCAGCAGCCTGGGGCGGGGCCCGAACACCGGGGAGCTGTTTTTT
CDR3aa: CASSLGRGPNTGELFF

d_gene: TRBD1
j_gene: TRBJ2-3
abundance: many
v_gene: TRBV5-1
CDR3nt: TGCGCCAGCAGCACGACAGGGGGCAGTGGTACAGATACGCAGTATTTT
CDR3aa: CASSTTGGSGTDTQYF

d_gene: -
j_gene: TRBJ2-7
abundance: many
v_gene: TRBV7-8
CDR3nt: TGTGCCAGCAGCGAATACCCTTTAAGCGGGCCATCCTACGAGCAGTACTTC
CDR3aa: CASSEYPLSGPSYEQYF

d_gene: -
j_gene: TRBJ1-1
abundance: many
v_gene: TRBV27
CDR3nt: TGTGCCAGCAGTTTATTGGGGTCGCACGAAGCTTTCTTT
CDR3aa: CASSLLGSHEAFF

d_gene: TRBD1
j_gene: TRBJ1-4
abundance: many
v_gene: TRBV12-3/TRBV12-4
CDR3nt: TGTGCCAGCAGAGGGGGGACAGTTGAAAAACTGTTTTTT
CDR3aa: CASRGGTVEKLFF

d_gene: -
j_gene: TRBJ1-2
abundance: -
v_gene: TRBV6-1
CDR3nt: TGTGCCAGCAGTGACTCCGGACAAACCGCCTATGGCTACACCTTC
CDR3aa: CASSDSGQTAYGYTF

d_gene: -
j_gene: TRBJ2-1
abundance: few
v_gene: TRBV29-1
CDR3nt: TGCAGCGCCATCCCATACAATGAGCAGTTCTTC
CDR3aa: CSAIPYNEQFF

d_gene: TRBD1
j_gene: TRBJ1-5
abundance: few
v_gene: TRBV7-8
CDR3nt: TGTGCCAGCAGCTTAGATCAGGGGGGGGGCAATCAGCCCCAGCATTTT
CDR3aa: CASSLDQGGGNQPQHF

d_gene: -
j_gene: TRBJ2-7
abundance: many
v_gene: TRBV5-1
CDR3nt: TGCGCCAGCAGCTTGAGCGGACAATCCTACGAGCAGTACTTC
CDR3aa: CASSLSGQSYEQYF

d_gene: -
j_gene: TRBJ2-5
abundance: few
v_gene: TRBV5-1
CDR3nt: TGCGCCAGCAGTCATGAGCGGGAGACCCAGTACTTC
CDR3aa: CASSHERETQYF

d_gene: -
j_gene: TRBJ1-1
abundance: -
v_gene: TRBV6-5
CDR3nt: TGTGCCAGCAGTTACAGAGGGTCCGACACTGAAGCTTTCTTT
CDR3aa: CASSYRGSDTEAFF

d_gene: -
j_gene: TRBJ2-5
abundance: -
v_gene: TRBV4-1
CDR3nt: TGCGCCAGCAGTCGAGGTACCATCCAAGAGACCCAGTACTTC
CDR3aa: CASSRGTIQETQYF

d_gene: -
j_gene: TRBJ2-1
abundance: -
v_gene: TRBV28
CDR3nt: TGTGCCAGCAGTTTGACCGCGGAGCAGTTCTTC
CDR3aa: CASSLTAEQFF

d_gene: TRBD2
j_gene: TRBJ2-7
abundance: -
v_gene: TRBV3-1
CDR3nt: TGTGCCAGCAGCCAATCTCCTACTAGCGGGCCTGAGATCTCCTACGAGCAGTACTTC
CDR3aa: CASSQSPTSGPEISYEQYF

d_gene: -
j_gene: TRBJ1-5
abundance: few
v_gene: TRBV27
CDR3nt: TGTGCCAGCAGTTGGACCGCCAATACGGATCAGCCCCAGCATTTT
CDR3aa: CASSWTANTDQPQHF

d_gene: TRBD2
j_gene: TRBJ2-1
abundance: few
v_gene: TRBV11-1
CDR3nt: TGTGCCAGCAGCTTAGCGGTCCCGAGACTAGCGGGTGGGAATGAGCAGTTCTTC
CDR3aa: CASSLAVPRLAGGNEQFF

d_gene: -
j_gene: TRBJ2-6
abundance: -
v_gene: TRBV6-1
CDR3nt: TGTGCCAGCAGTGAAAGGACCGGGACACTGTTC
CDR3aa: CASSERTGTLF

d_gene: -
j_gene: TRBJ2-5
abundance: many
v_gene: TRBV30
CDR3nt: TGTGCCTGGAGTAGGACAGTTCAAGAGACCCAGTACTTC
CDR3aa: CAWSRTVQETQYF

d_gene: TRBD2
j_gene: TRBJ2-1
abundance: many
v_gene: TRBV5-1
CDR3nt: TGCGCCAGCAGCAAGACTAGCGGGAGTTACAATGAGCAGTTCTTC
CDR3aa: CASSKTSGSYNEQFF

d_gene: TRBD1
j_gene: TRBJ2-3
abundance: -
v_gene: TRBV29-1
CDR3nt: TGCAGCGTTGAAAGACAGGGGGCTCGCACAGATACGCAGTATTTT
CDR3aa: CSVERQGARTDTQYF

d_gene: TRBD2
j_gene: TRBJ2-1
abundance: many
v_gene: TRBV6-2/TRBV6-3
CDR3nt: TGTGCCAGCAGTTATGGACTAGCGGGAGTAAATGAGCAGTTCTTC
CDR3aa: CASSYGLAGVNEQFF

d_gene: -
j_gene: TRBJ1-1
abundance: -
v_gene: TRBV25-1
CDR3nt: TGTGCCAGCAGTGAAAGGGGCCCCTGGACTGAAGCTTTCTTT
CDR3aa: CASSERGPWTEAFF

d_gene: TRBD1
j_gene: TRBJ2-1
abundance: many
v_gene: TRBV12-5
CDR3nt: TGTGCTAGTGGTCCGGGGACAGCGTCCTACAATGAGCAGTTCTTC
CDR3aa: CASGPGTASYNEQFF

d_gene: -
j_gene: TRBJ2-5
abundance: many
v_gene: TRBV5-1
CDR3nt: TGCGCCAGCAGCTTGGCGGGGGAGACCCAGTACTTC
CDR3aa: CASSLAGETQYF

d_gene: -
j_gene: TRBJ1-2
abundance: many
v_gene: TRBV7-9
CDR3nt: TGTGCCAGCAGCTTAGGGGGTTACTATGGCTACACCTTC
CDR3aa: CASSLGGYYGYTF

d_gene: -
j_gene: TRBJ2-1
abundance: -
v_gene: TRBV2
CDR3nt: TGTGCCACTGGACCCAGCTCCTACAATGAGCAGTTCTTC
CDR3aa: CATGPSSYNEQFF

d_gene: TRBD1
j_gene: TRBJ2-7
abundance: many
v_gene: TRBV12-3/TRBV12-4
CDR3nt: TGTGCCAGCAGCCCGAACAGGGGTGGGCCCTACGAGCAGTACTTC
CDR3aa: CASSPNRGGPYEQYF

d_gene: TRBD2
j_gene: TRBJ2-1
abundance: many
v_gene: TRBV12-3/TRBV12-4
CDR3nt: TGTGCCAGCAGTTTAGAATATTTGGCTAGCGGGACTTACAATGAGCAGTTCTTC
CDR3aa: CASSLEYLASGTYNEQFF

d_gene: -
j_gene: TRBJ2-1
abundance: few
v_gene: TRBV20-1
CDR3nt: TGCAGTGCCCTCGGCCGGGACTCCAGAGACAATGAGCAGTTCTTC
CDR3aa: CSALGRDSRDNEQFF

d_gene: TRBD2
j_gene: TRBJ2-7
abundance: many
v_gene: TRBV20-1
CDR3nt: TGCAGTGCGCCGAAGCGGGGGAGCTCCTACGAGCAGTACTTC
CDR3aa: CSAPKRGSSYEQYF

d_gene: TRBD2
j_gene: TRBJ2-3
abundance: many
v_gene: TRBV20-1
CDR3nt: TGCAGTGCTAGAGATGCGGCGGGAGGGCCAGGTGATACGCAGTATTTT
CDR3aa: CSARDAAGGPGDTQYF

d_gene: TRBD1
j_gene: TRBJ2-7
abundance: once
v_gene: TRBV12-3/TRBV12-4
CDR3nt: TGTGCCAGCACCGAGACAGGGTCGAGCATCGAGCAGTACTTC
CDR3aa: CASTETGSSIEQYF